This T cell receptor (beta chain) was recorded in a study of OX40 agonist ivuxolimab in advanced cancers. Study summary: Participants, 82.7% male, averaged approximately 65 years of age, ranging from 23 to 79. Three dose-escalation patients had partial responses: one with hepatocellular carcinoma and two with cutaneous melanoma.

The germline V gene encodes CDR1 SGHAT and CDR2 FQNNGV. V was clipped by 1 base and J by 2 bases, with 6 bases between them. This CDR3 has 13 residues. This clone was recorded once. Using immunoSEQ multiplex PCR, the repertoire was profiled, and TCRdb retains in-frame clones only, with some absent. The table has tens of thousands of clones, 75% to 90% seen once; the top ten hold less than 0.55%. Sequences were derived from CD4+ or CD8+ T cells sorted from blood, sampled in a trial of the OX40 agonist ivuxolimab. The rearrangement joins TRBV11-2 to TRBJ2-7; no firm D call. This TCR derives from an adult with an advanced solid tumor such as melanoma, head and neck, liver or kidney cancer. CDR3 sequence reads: CASSLGLTYEQYF. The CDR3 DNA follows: TGTGCCAGCAGCTTAGGACTTACCTACGAGCAGTACTTC.